This T cell receptor (beta chain) is drawn from a study of shared clonotypes between healthy human individuals. Across the study: Each donor had three CD4 naive, three CD4 memory, two CD8 naive and one CD8 memory plate.

For this clone: Its antigen is not known.

Using immunoSEQ multiplex PCR, the repertoire was profiled, and TCRdb retains in-frame clones only, with some absent. The sample lists about 1 million clones, approximately 72% occurring once. Healthy and HIV-negative, the adult donors had no recent acute infections or vaccinations. General observations from the study: The sharing of 4% to 5.5% of naive CD4 clonotypes was seen across a few donors.

There are 17 residues in the CDR3. The V segment lost 6 bases and the J segment 0 bases; nucleotides outside the gene matches: 6. The V gene's germline CDR1 is SGHTA and CDR2 FQGTGA. This chain links TRBV7-3 with TRBJ2-6; the match to TRBD1 covers 9 bases. Input material: memory CD4+ T cells sorted from blood. Subset here: CD45RA-negative fraction. The sequence was obtained from a man aged 18 to 29 in good health. CDR3 residues: CASRYPGQGSGANVLTF. CDR3 nucleotides: TGTGCCAGCAGATATCCGGGACAGGGCTCTGGGGCCAACGTCCTGACTTTC.